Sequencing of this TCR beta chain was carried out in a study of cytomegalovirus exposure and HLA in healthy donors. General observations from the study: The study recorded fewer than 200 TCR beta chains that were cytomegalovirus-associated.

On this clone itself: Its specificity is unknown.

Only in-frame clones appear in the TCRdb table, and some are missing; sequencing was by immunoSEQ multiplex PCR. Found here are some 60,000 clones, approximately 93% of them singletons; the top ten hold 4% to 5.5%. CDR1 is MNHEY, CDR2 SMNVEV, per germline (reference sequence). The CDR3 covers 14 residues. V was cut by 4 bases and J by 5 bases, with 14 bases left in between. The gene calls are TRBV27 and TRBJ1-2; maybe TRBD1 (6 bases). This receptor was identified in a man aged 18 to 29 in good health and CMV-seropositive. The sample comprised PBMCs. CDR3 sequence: CASSSLEGQYGYTF. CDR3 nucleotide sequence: TGTGCCAGCAGTTCTCTAGAAGGACAGTATGGCTACACCTTC.